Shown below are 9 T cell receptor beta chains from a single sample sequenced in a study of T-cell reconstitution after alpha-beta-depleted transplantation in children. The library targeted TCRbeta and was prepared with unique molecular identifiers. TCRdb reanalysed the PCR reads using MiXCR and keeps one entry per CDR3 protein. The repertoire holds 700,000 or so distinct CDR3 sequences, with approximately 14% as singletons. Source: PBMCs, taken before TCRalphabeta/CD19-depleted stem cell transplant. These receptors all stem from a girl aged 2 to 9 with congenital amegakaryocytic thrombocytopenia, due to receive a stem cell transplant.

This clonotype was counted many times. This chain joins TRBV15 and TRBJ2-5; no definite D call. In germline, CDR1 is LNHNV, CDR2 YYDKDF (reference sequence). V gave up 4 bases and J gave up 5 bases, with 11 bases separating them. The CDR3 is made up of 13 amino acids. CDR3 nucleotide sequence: TGTGCCACCAGCAATCGCGCAAGGGAGACCCAGTACTTC. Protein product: CATSNRARETQYF.

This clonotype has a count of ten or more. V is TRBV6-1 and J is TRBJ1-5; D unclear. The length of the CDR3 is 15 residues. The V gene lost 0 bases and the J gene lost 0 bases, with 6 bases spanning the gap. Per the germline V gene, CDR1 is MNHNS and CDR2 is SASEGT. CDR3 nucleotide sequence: TGTGCCAGCAGTGAAGCGATATATAGCAATCAGCCCCAGCATTTT. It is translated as CASSEAIYSNQPQHF.

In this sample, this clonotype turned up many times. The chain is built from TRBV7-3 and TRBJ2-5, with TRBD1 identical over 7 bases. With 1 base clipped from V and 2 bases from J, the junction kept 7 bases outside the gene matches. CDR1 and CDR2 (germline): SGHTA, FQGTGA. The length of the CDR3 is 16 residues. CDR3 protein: CASSLIAGDRQETQYF. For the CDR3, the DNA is TGTGCCAGCAGCTTAATTGCTGGGGACAGACAAGAGACCCAGTACTTC.

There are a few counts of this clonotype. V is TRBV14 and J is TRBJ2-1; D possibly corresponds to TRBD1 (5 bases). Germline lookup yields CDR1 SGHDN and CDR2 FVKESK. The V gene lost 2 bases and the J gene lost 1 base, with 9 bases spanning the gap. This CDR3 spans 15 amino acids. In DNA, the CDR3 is TGTGCCAGCAGCCAAAGGAGACAGTCCTACAATGAGCAGTTCTTC. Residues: CASSQRRQSYNEQFF.

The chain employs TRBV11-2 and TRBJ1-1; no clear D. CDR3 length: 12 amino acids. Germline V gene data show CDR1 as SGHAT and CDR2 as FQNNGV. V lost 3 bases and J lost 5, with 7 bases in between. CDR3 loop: CASSFVRTEAFF. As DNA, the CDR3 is TGTGCCAGCAGCTTTGTACGTACTGAAGCTTTCTTT.

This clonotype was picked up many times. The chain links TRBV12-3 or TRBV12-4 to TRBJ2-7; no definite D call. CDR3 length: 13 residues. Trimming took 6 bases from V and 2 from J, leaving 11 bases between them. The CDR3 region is CASRSTDTYEQYF. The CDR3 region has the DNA TGTGCCAGCAGGTCGACCGATACCTACGAGCAGTACTTC.

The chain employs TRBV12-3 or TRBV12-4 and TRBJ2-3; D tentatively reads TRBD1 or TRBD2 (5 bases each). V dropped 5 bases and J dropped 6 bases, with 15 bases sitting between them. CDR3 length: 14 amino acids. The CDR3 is CASSDGDLRDTQYF. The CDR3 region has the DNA TGTGCCAGCAGTGACGGGGACCTGAGGGATACGCAGTATTTT.

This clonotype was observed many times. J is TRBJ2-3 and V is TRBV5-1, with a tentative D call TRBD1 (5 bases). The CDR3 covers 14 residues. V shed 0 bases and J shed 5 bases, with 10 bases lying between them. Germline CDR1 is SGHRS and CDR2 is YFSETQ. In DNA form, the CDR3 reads TGCGCCAGCAGCTTGGGCAGGGCTATAGATACGCAGTATTTT. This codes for CASSLGRAIDTQYF.

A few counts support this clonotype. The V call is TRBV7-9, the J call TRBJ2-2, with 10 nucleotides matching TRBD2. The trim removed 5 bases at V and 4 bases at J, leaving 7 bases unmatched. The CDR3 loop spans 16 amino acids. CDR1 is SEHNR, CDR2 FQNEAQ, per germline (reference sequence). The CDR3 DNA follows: TGTGCCAGCAGCCCAAGCGGGACTAGCGTCACCGGGGAGCTGTTTTTT. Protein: CASSPSGTSVTGELFF.